The next 27 T cell receptor beta chains were all read from a single sample in a study of blood T cell repertoires in COVID-19. Profiling relied on immunoSEQ multiplex PCR, and the TCRdb table lists in-frame clones only, not all of them. Of over 75,000 clones listed, approximately 80% were seen once; the top ten hold about 9.3%. Sequencing input: peripheral blood. These receptors were taken from a woman in her 70s with acute or convalescent COVID-19.

This rearrangement joins TRBV7-6 to TRBJ2-7; D may be TRBD2 (5 bases). The CDR3 extends over 15 amino acids. CDR1 and CDR2 (germline): SGHVS, FNYEAQ. Deletions cut 4 bases from V and 0 bases from J, with 13 bases between. Here the CDR3 DNA reads TGTGCCAGCAGCTCCCAACCCGGAGGCTCCTACGAGCAGTACTTC. It yields the protein CASSSQPGGSYEQYF.

The chain joins TRBV9 to TRBJ2-1, with TRBD1 as a possible D gene (6 bases). This CDR3 comprises 13 residues. Germline assignment: CDR1 SGDLS and CDR2 YYNGEE. The V end was cut by 0 bases, the J end by 7 bases, with 8 bases between. CDR3 sequence (DNA): TGTGCCAGCAGCGTAGCTCAGGGGAATGAGCAGTTCTTC. Encoded protein: CASSVAQGNEQFF.

This clone was found once. This sequence joins TRBV19 and TRBJ1-2, with 8 bases lining up with TRBD1. V lost 3 bases to trimming and J lost 4 bases; unmatched junction nucleotides: 4. The CDR3 extends over 14 amino acids. The germline V gene has CDR1 LNHDA and CDR2 SQIVND (reference sequence). In nucleotides, the CDR3 is TGTGCCAGTAGTATTCAGGGGGCTATCTATGGCTACACCTTC. Amino acids: CASSIQGAIYGYTF.

The chain carries TRBV14 and TRBJ1-5; D gene unclear. With 2 bases removed from V and 2 bases from J, the gap between germline ends came to 7 bases. The CDR3 covers 14 residues. Germline V gene lookup returns CDR1 SGHDN and CDR2 FVKESK. CDR3 protein: CASSQNTGNQPQHF. The CDR3, as DNA: TGTGCCAGCAGCCAAAACACAGGCAATCAGCCCCAGCATTTT.

The genes are TRBV5-1 and TRBJ2-5; D is uncertain. With 5 bases removed from V and 4 bases from J, the gap between germline ends came to 12 bases. Germline V gene sequence: CDR1 SGHRS, CDR2 YFSETQ. This CDR3 region has 13 residues. The CDR3 DNA reads TGCGCCAGCAGGAGTTTGCAACTAGAGACCCAGTACTTC. It encodes CASRSLQLETQYF.

The chain joins TRBV9 to TRBJ2-5; TRBD2 agrees at 13 bases. The ends lost 0 bases at V and 5 bases at J; junction bases unmatched: 4. CDR3 size: 16 residues. The germline CDR1 and CDR2 sequences are SGDLS and YYNGEE. The CDR3 loop is CASSVGGLAGMETQYF. The CDR3 DNA sequence: TGTGCCAGCAGCGTAGGGGGACTAGCGGGAATGGAGACCCAGTACTTC. The whole variable domain, filled in from reference TRBV9 and TRBJ2-5, reads DSGVTQTPKHLITATGQRVTLRCSPRSGDLSVYWYQQSLDQGLQFLIQYYNGEERAKGNILERFSAQQFPDLHSELNLSSLELGDSALYFCASSVGGLAGMETQYFGPGTRLLVL.

This CDR3 is CASSSLSGRARTGELFF. For the CDR3, the DNA is TGCGCCAGCAGCTCCCTTAGCGGGAGGGCCCGGACCGGGGAGCTGTTTTTT. This chain links TRBV5-1 with TRBJ2-2, with 11 bases matching TRBD2. This CDR3 region has 17 residues. Germline V lookup: CDR1 SGHRS, CDR2 YFSETQ. The V segment lost 3 bases and the J segment 5 bases; nucleotides outside the gene matches: 9.

This chain connects TRBV28 to TRBJ1-4, with a tentative D call TRBD1 (6 bases). Germline-derived CDR1 and CDR2 are MDHEN and SYDVKM. Deletions cut 3 bases from V and 0 bases from J, with 20 bases between. The CDR3 has 19 amino acids. CDR3 nucleotides: TGTGCCAGCAGTTTCCTAGCGGGGGGGCCTCTTGCAACTAATGAAAAACTGTTTTTT. Its translation: CASSFLAGGPLATNEKLFF.

V and J are TRBV2 and TRBJ2-1; weak D call: TRBD1 (5 bases). Germline values: CDR1 SNHLY, CDR2 FYNNEI. The CDR3 totals 14 residues. V was trimmed by 11 bases and J by 3 bases, leaving 17 bases between them. This chain's CDR3 is CARHRMTDYNEQFF. CDR3 nucleotide sequence: TGTGCCCGACATCGGATGACAGACTACAATGAGCAGTTCTTC.

The chain is built from TRBV29-1 and TRBJ2-3; D is perhaps TRBD2 (7 bases). The CDR3 loop spans 15 amino acids. Germline-derived CDR1 and CDR2 are SQVTM and ANQGSEA. Trimming stripped 4 bases from V and 4 bases from J, with 18 bases between. The CDR3 DNA reads as TGCAGCGTTGTTGGGGGGGCATCGGTCGCAGATACGCAGTATTTT. It translates to CSVVGGASVADTQYF.

The V gene is TRBV29-1, the J gene TRBJ2-7; TRBD1 matches 11 bases. V gave up 5 bases and J gave up 6 bases; unmatched junction bases: 6. CDR3 length equals 13 residues. Germline CDR1 is SQVTM and CDR2 is ANQGSEA. As DNA, the CDR3 is TGCAGCGTTCGGACAGGGGGCGTCGGCGAGCAGTACTTC. Protein: CSVRTGGVGEQYF.

The chain carries TRBV5-5 and TRBJ1-2; D perhaps matches TRBD1 (6 bases). Trimming removed 5 bases at V and 4 bases at J, with 15 bases between. The CDR3 sequence is 14 residues long. Germline V gene lookup returns CDR1 SGHKS and CDR2 YYEKEE (reference sequence). As DNA, the CDR3 is TGTGCCAGCAGTCTCTCCGGGACATCCTATGGCTACACCTTC. Its translation: CASSLSGTSYGYTF.

This chain uses TRBV7-3 with TRBJ1-1; 9 positions agree with TRBD1. This CDR3 has 13 amino acids. The trim removed 5 bases at V and 11 bases at J, leaving 9 bases unmatched. Germline CDR1 is SGHTA and CDR2 is FQGTGA. The CDR3 region is CASSTEPQGAAFF. The CDR3 DNA reads as TGTGCCAGCAGCACCGAGCCACAGGGGGCTGCTTTCTTT.

The rearrangement joins TRBV3-1 (or the pseudogene TRBV3-2) to TRBJ1-1; 7 bases fit TRBD1. Trimming took 4 bases from V and 4 from J; bases not matched to a gene: 6. This CDR3 contains 14 residues. Per the germline V gene, CDR1 is LGHDT and CDR2 is YNNKEL (reference sequence). CDR3 nucleotides: TGTGCCAGCAGCCTATATGGGACAGTCACTGAAGCTTTCTTT. Amino acid sequence: CASSLYGTVTEAFF.

V gene TRBV5-1 combines with J gene TRBJ2-7, with 9 bases identical to TRBD1. After removal of 4 bases from V and 0 bases from J, the junction contained 5 bases not matched to a gene. The CDR3 consists of 15 residues. Germline CDR1 SGHRS, CDR2 YFSETQ. As DNA, the CDR3 is TGCGCCAGCAGCCCCAGGACAGGGGACTCCTACGAGCAGTACTTC. This translates into CASSPRTGDSYEQYF.

This clone came up once. The V and J genes are TRBV28 and TRBJ1-5, with D unclear. CDR1 and CDR2 (germline): MDHEN, SYDVKM. The V end lost 8 bases, the J end lost 3 bases, and 14 bases lay between the germline ends. The CDR3 length is 14 residues. This chain's CDR3 is CASGPDYSNQPQHF. Written as DNA, the CDR3 is TGTGCCAGCGGACCAGACTACTCCAATCAGCCCCAGCATTTT.

The chain is built from TRBV5-1 and TRBJ2-7, with TRBD2 matching 10 bases. Germline loops: CDR1 SGHRS, CDR2 YFSETQ. The J segment lost 7 bases and the V segment lost 4 bases, leaving 8 bases of the junction unmatched. The CDR3 has 14 residues. The CDR3 protein is CASSTVAGGWEQYF. DNA for the CDR3: TGCGCCAGCAGCACAGTAGCGGGAGGTTGGGAGCAGTACTTC.

The chain couples TRBV28 to TRBJ1-5, with D perhaps matching TRBD1 (6 bases). Per the germline V gene, CDR1 is MDHEN and CDR2 is SYDVKM. V lost 5 bases and J lost 4, with 12 bases in between. The CDR3 sequence is 14 residues long. The chain's CDR3 is CASSRDNINQPQHF. The CDR3 DNA reads as TGTGCCAGCAGTCGGGACAATATTAATCAGCCCCAGCATTTT.

The V call is TRBV2, the J call TRBJ1-3, with 7 bases identical to TRBD1. CDR1 is SNHLY, CDR2 FYNNEI, per germline. Germline trimming cut 5 bases from V and 0 bases from J; bases unmatched to any gene: 4. The CDR3 sequence is 15 residues long. CDR3 nucleotide sequence: TGTGCCAGCAGTACCGGGACAGTCTCTGGAAACACCATATATTTT. Translation gives CASSTGTVSGNTIYF.

The rearrangement links TRBV27 to TRBJ2-7; 10 nucleotides line up with TRBD1. Looked up from germline, CDR1 is MNHEY and CDR2 is SMNVEV (reference sequence). V trimming: 5 bases; J trimming: 3 bases; junction bases outside the gene matches: 4. The CDR3 is 14 residues long. For the CDR3, the DNA is TGTGCCAGCAGTCAGCGGACAGGGGGCTACGAGCAGTACTTC. Its protein product is CASSQRTGGYEQYF.

The chain recombines TRBV6-2 or TRBV6-3 with TRBJ2-3; 9 nucleotides align to TRBD2. J gave up 2 bases and V 0 bases, and 12 bases lay outside the gene matches. This CDR3 has 19 amino acids. Looked up from germline, CDR1 is MNHEY and CDR2 is SVGEGT. The DNA of the CDR3 is TGTGCCAGCAGTTACTCGGCGGGAGGGCCGATGGGGGACACAGATACGCAGTATTTT. Amino acids: CASSYSAGGPMGDTDTQYF.

The J gene is TRBJ2-7, the V gene TRBV28; 7 bases line up with TRBD1. The germline CDR1 and CDR2 sequences are MDHEN and SYDVKM. The trim removed 5 bases at V and 5 bases at J, leaving 12 bases unmatched. The CDR3 runs 15 residues. This chain's CDR3 is CASSTDRDSTNEQYF. As DNA, the CDR3 is TGTGCCAGCAGTACCGACCGGGACAGCACCAACGAGCAGTACTTC.

The chain has TRBV27 and TRBJ2-1, with 13 bases that match TRBD2. CDR1 and CDR2 (germline): MNHEY, SMNVEV (reference sequence). The CDR3 runs to 17 residues. J gave up 4 bases and V 5 bases, and 8 bases lay outside the gene matches. The chain's CDR3 is CASSPGTSGTPYNEQFF. CDR3 coding DNA: TGTGCCAGCAGTCCAGGGACTAGCGGGACGCCGTACAATGAGCAGTTCTTC.

This sequence joins TRBV29-1 and TRBJ1-1; possibly TRBD1 for D (6 bases). The germline V gene has CDR1 SQVTM and CDR2 ANQGSEA. The CDR3 runs 14 residues. V was shortened by 0 bases and J by 5 bases, with 13 bases between the two germline ends. The CDR3 region is CSVEESGGGTEAFF. The CDR3 DNA is TGCAGCGTTGAAGAATCGGGGGGCGGAACTGAAGCTTTCTTT. The entire variable domain, with the rest obtained from reference TRBV29-1 and TRBJ1-1, is as follows: SAVISQKPSRDICQRGTSLTIQCQVDSQVTMMFWYRQQPGQSLTLIATANQGSEATYESGFVIDKFPISRPNLTFSTLTVSNMSPEDSSIYLCSVEESGGGTEAFFGQGTRLTVV.

In this sample, this clone turned up once. This chain joins TRBV5-1 and TRBJ2-5; D might be TRBD2 (6 bases). From germline, CDR1 is SGHRS and CDR2 YFSETQ. This CDR3 contains 15 residues. The V and J ends lost 3 bases and 8 bases respectively, with 20 bases between them. CDR3 nucleotides: TGCGCCAGCAGCTCCGCGGGGATGGGGCGGGATACCCAGTACTTC. It translates to CASSSAGMGRDTQYF.

The V gene is TRBV30, the J gene TRBJ1-3, with D maybe TRBD1 (6 bases). The CDR3 is 15 residues long. The V end lost 1 base, the J end lost 2 bases, and 12 bases lay between the germline ends. Germline CDR1 is GTSNPN and CDR2 is SVGIG (reference sequence). The CDR3 loop reads CAWSAGTIPGNTIYF. In DNA, the CDR3 is TGTGCCTGGAGTGCAGGGACAATCCCTGGAAACACCATATATTTT.

This chain uses TRBV9 with TRBJ1-6; D is unclear. V was clipped by 2 bases and J by 0 bases, with 9 bases between them. Germline V gene lookup returns CDR1 SGDLS and CDR2 YYNGEE. CDR3 length: 16 amino acids. The CDR3 DNA reads TGTGCCAGCAGCGTGGAGTCTAGCTCCTATAATTCACCCCTCCACTTT. Translation gives CASSVESSSYNSPLHF.